This paragraph reports one TCR beta chain. CDR1 MNHEY and CDR2 SVGEGT come from the germline V gene. CDR3 size: 15 residues. V trimming: 3 bases; J trimming: 11 bases; junction bases outside the gene matches: 11. The source of the sample is a study of blood T cells in healthy people across ages. A second roughly 6 to 12 cycle PCR used barcoded and J-beta primers. TCRdb redid the calling of the 5' RACE reads with MiXCR, one entry per CDR3 protein. The sample lists about 830,000 distinct CDR3 sequences, around two thirds occurring once. This chain uses TRBV6-2 or TRBV6-3 with TRBJ2-1, with 9 bases aligning to TRBD1. Source material: blood. The clonotype was recovered from a man in his thirties or forties in good health. CDR3 amino acids: CASSYGGQGYSKQFF. DNA for the CDR3: TGTGCCAGCAGTTATGGCGGACAGGGGTATTCTAAGCAGTTCTTC.